This T cell receptor (beta chain) was recorded in a study of spatial heterogeneity in lung cancer. Study-wide background: Tumor-region TCR transcript counts correlated strongly with a T cell module score from matched bulk RNA-seq. There were, on average, more than eight raw-read appearances for each unique TCR and UMI combination. Whole-study results and caveats: Counts of expanded intratumoral alpha and beta TCRs tracked tumor mutation counts.

Time point noted: sample taken at primary tumor resection. A total of 72 untreated early-stage non-small cell lung cancer patients served as donors. From tumor, nontumor lung or frozen PBMC, whole RNA was taken unsorted for sequencing. TCRdb called the 5' RACE reads again in MiXCR, with one record for every CDR3 protein. This table has approximately 94,000 distinct CDR3 sequences, about 4.6% appearing once. A remark on this clonotype: Its specificity is not known.

In germline, CDR1 is SGHRS, CDR2 YFSETQ. The CDR3 has 14 amino acids. The germline V and J ends were trimmed by 7 bases and 5 bases, with 18 bases remaining between them. The chain couples TRBV5-1 to TRBJ1-1; no clear D gene. The sequence came from a male donor with early-stage non-small cell lung cancer. Specimen: lung tumor tissue, collected at surgery. CDR3 nucleotide sequence: TGCGCCAGCCGCGAAGACCCTAGGGATACTGAAGCTTTCTTT. The encoded protein is CASREDPRDTEAFF.